The 12 T cell receptor beta chains below all came from one sample that was sequenced in a study of PD-1 blockade in classical Hodgkin lymphoma. Noted time point: cycle 4 day 1 (C4D1), after five to seven weeks of nivolumab. Relapse after autologous stem cell transplantation occurred in every patient, and brentuximab vedotin exposure varied. Profiled with immunoSEQ multiplex PCR; TCRdb holds only in-frame clones, not every one. This sample has about 96,000 clones; approximately 94% occur once, and the top ten carry about 2%. The specimen was peripheral blood mononuclear cells (PBMCs), collected before the fourth cycle of nivolumab. These receptors all come from a human donor with classical Hodgkin lymphoma.

This chain joins TRBV9 and TRBJ1-1; 7 nucleotides agree with TRBD1. This CDR3 region has 15 residues. V shed 10 bases, J shed 0 bases, and the junction held 12 bases outside the gene matches. CDR1 SGDLS and CDR2 YYNGEE come from the germline V gene. CDR3 coding DNA: TGTGCCGGTTCTCCAGGGGGGAGAATGAACACTGAAGCTTTCTTT. Amino acid sequence: CAGSPGGRMNTEAFF.

The rearrangement joins TRBV7-8 to TRBJ1-4; D perhaps matches TRBD1 (5 bases). Germline V gives CDR1 SGHVS, CDR2 FQNEAQ. There are 14 residues in the CDR3. Trimming took 4 bases from V and 6 from J, leaving 12 bases between them. In DNA, the CDR3 is TGTGCCAGCAGCTCGGGACTGGCGTATGAAAAACTGTTTTTT. Its translation: CASSSGLAYEKLFF.

V gene TRBV19 combines with J gene TRBJ2-7; 7 bases fit TRBD1. CDR1 is LNHDA and CDR2 is SQIVND in the germline V gene (reference sequence). The CDR3 runs 14 residues. The junction had 6 bases not matched to a gene; V was cut back by 3 bases and J by 4 bases. The CDR3 sequence is CASSMSETGYEQYF. The CDR3 bases are TGTGCCAGTAGTATGTCGGAGACAGGGTACGAGCAGTACTTC.

This chain uses TRBV5-6 with TRBJ2-5; 8 bases agree with TRBD1. The closer fit of TRBJ2-7 to the DNA end suggests the J call may be wrong. Germline loops: CDR1 SGHDT, CDR2 YYEEEE. The CDR3 runs to 15 residues. The CDR3 spells CASSFGTGGRYEQYF. The CDR3 coding sequence is TGTGCCAGCAGCTTCGGGACAGGTGGGAGGTACGAGCAGTACTTC.

This sequence joins TRBV27 and TRBJ1-2; TRBD1 agrees at 11 bases. V shed 1 base, J shed 4 bases, and the junction held 5 bases outside the gene matches. This CDR3 is built from 16 residues. CDR1 and CDR2 (germline): MNHEY, SMNVEV (reference sequence). The CDR3 region is CASSLLGQGGVYGYTF. CDR3 DNA sequence: TGTGCCAGCAGTTTATTGGGACAGGGGGGCGTCTATGGCTACACCTTC.

The chain employs TRBV10-3 and TRBJ2-7; D gene uncertain. V lost 2 bases and J 4 bases, leaving 6 bases between the germline ends. The germline V gene has CDR1 ENHRY and CDR2 SYGVKD. There are 12 residues in the CDR3. The CDR3 DNA is TGTGCCATCAGTGAGGTCGCGTACGAGCAGTACTTC. Translated, it gives CAISEVAYEQYF.

The V gene is TRBV5-1, the J gene TRBJ2-1; TRBD2 aligns across 8 bases. The CDR3 spans 16 residues. CDR1 is SGHRS and CDR2 is YFSETQ in the germline V gene. The V and J ends lost 0 bases and 4 bases, in that order; junction bases with no gene match: 6. The CDR3 sequence: CASSLGGVAGYNEQFF. CDR3 bases: TGCGCCAGCAGCTTGGGTGGAGTAGCGGGGTACAATGAGCAGTTCTTC.

The chain employs TRBV30 and TRBJ1-1; D remains unclear. Trimming removed 1 base at V and 1 base at J, with 4 bases between. The CDR3 totals 12 residues. Germline V gene lookup returns CDR1 GTSNPN and CDR2 SVGIG (reference sequence). The CDR3 sequence is CAWSATNTEAFF. CDR3 bases: TGTGCCTGGAGTGCTACGAACACTGAAGCTTTCTTT.

The chain is built from TRBV7-6 and TRBJ2-5; TRBD1 matches 10 bases. The CDR3 covers 16 residues. The germline V gene has CDR1 SGHVS and CDR2 FNYEAQ. V shed 5 bases, J shed 5 bases, and the junction held 11 bases outside the gene matches. CDR3 nucleotide sequence: TGTGCCAGCAGCCCAGGGACAGGGGTTGGCCGTGAGACCCAGTACTTC. This sequence encodes CASSPGTGVGRETQYF.

V gene TRBV7-9 combines with J gene TRBJ2-7; D unresolved. Germline CDR1 is SEHNR and CDR2 is FQNEAQ (reference sequence). Between the trimmed V and J ends, which lost 2 bases and 3 bases, there was a span of 5 bases. There are 12 residues in the CDR3. CDR3 nucleotide sequence: TGTGCCAGCAGCTTATCGGGCTACGAGCAGTACTTC. It is translated as CASSLSGYEQYF.

The chain carries TRBV9 and TRBJ2-7, with D perhaps TRBD1 (5 bases). The germline gives CDR1 SGDLS, CDR2 YYNGEE. The CDR3 spans 16 residues. The ends were cut back, 3 bases at V and 7 bases at J, with 23 bases in the middle. As DNA, the CDR3 is TGTGCCAGCAGCGCCGAAGGGGTCGGATCCGGATTGGAGCAGTACTTC. This encodes CASSAEGVGSGLEQYF.

This clone was counted a single time. V usage is TRBV10-3 and J usage is TRBJ1-1; D is unclear. Germline V gene data show CDR1 as ENHRY and CDR2 as SYGVKD. The V end was cut by 7 bases, the J end by 7 bases, with 13 bases between. The CDR3 sequence is 12 residues long. CDR3 nucleotide sequence: TGTGCCATCAAAGGTAGTAGTAGTGAAGCTTTCTTT. Translation: CAIKGSSSEAFF.